What follows are 16 T cell receptor beta chains derived from one specimen sequenced in a study of blood T cells in healthy people across ages. Through a sample-barcoded 5' primer and a J-beta primer mix, a second PCR was run for roughly 7 to 12 cycles. TCRdb analysed the 5' RACE reads with MiXCR anew, one entry per CDR3 protein. The sample carries 1.5 million to 2 million distinct CDR3 sequences, 49% recorded once. The specimen sequenced was blood. The receptor source for this set is a woman aged 40 to 55 in good health.

V usage is TRBV4-3 and J usage is TRBJ1-1; weak D call: TRBD1 (6 bases). V lost 3 bases and J 4 bases, leaving 18 bases between the germline ends. Germline V gene lookup returns CDR1 LGHNA and CDR2 YSLEER. The CDR3 has 16 residues. The CDR3 region is CASSQWAGGASTEAFF. In DNA, the CDR3 is TGCGCCAGCAGCCAGTGGGCTGGGGGGGCGAGCACTGAAGCTTTCTTT.

The chain couples TRBV7-9 to TRBJ2-1; 10 bases are shared with TRBD2. Germline loops: CDR1 SEHNR, CDR2 FQNEAQ (reference sequence). The CDR3 is 16 residues long. The V gene end was trimmed by 5 bases and the J gene end by 0 bases; junction bases not matched to a gene: 4. The chain's CDR3 is CASSASGGSSYNEQFF. CDR3 coding DNA: TGTGCCAGCAGCGCTAGCGGGGGTAGCTCCTACAATGAGCAGTTCTTC.

This rearrangement joins TRBV7-9 to TRBJ2-7; tentatively, D is TRBD1 or TRBD2 (5 bases each). V gave up 1 base and J gave up 10 bases, with 20 bases separating them. The CDR3 contains 15 residues. Germline loops: CDR1 SEHNR, CDR2 FQNEAQ (reference sequence). The CDR3 DNA reads as TGTGCCAGCAGCTTAGACGCCGGGACCCCGGGTACCCAGTACTTC. It codes for CASSLDAGTPGTQYF.

This clonotype was seen only a few times. The chain combines TRBV7-9 with TRBJ1-2; 9 bases are shared with TRBD1. CDR3 length equals 17 residues. CDR1 and CDR2 (germline): SEHNR, FQNEAQ (reference sequence). V trimming: 3 bases; J trimming: 2 bases; junction bases outside the gene matches: 10. The CDR3 region is CASSLIPQGAKNYGYTF. DNA of the CDR3: TGTGCCAGCAGCTTGATACCACAGGGGGCTAAGAACTATGGCTACACCTTC.

This chain's CDR3 is CASSFSSGVYNEQFF. The CDR3, as DNA: TGTGCCAGCAGTTTCTCTAGCGGAGTTTACAATGAGCAGTTCTTC. This chain connects TRBV6-2 or TRBV6-3 to TRBJ2-1; 7 nucleotides line up with TRBD2. Germline trimming cut 4 bases from V and 4 bases from J; bases unmatched to any gene: 7. From germline, CDR1 is MNHEY and CDR2 SVGEGT. The CDR3 sequence is 15 residues long.

This clonotype was counted between two and nine times. The DNA is left out, because the CDR3 cannot be placed on it with certainty; the CDR3 is given as TCRdb lists it. This sequence joins TRBV21-1 and TRBJ2-5; the table's D call of TRBD1 was not tested on the DNA. TRBV21-1 has pseudogene status. The CDR3 spans 18 amino acids, including both terminal residues. This CDR3 is CASSKAPWGTGAQETQYF.

This clonotype turned up a few times. This rearrangement joins TRBV6-2 or TRBV6-3 to TRBJ2-5; D is undetermined. The CDR3 sequence is 14 residues long. Germline V gene lookup returns CDR1 MNHEY and CDR2 SVGEGT. Trimming cost V 2 bases and J 2 bases, with 9 bases left between them. The chain's CDR3 is CASSYQWLQETQYF. The CDR3 DNA reads as TGTGCCAGCAGTTACCAATGGCTTCAAGAGACCCAGTACTTC.

In its sample, this clonotype was seen a few times. The CDR3 loop is CASSFPGQSNRGANVLTF. The CDR3, as DNA: TGTGCCAGCAGCTTCCCGGGACAGAGCAACCGGGGGGCCAACGTCCTGACTTTC. J is TRBJ2-6 and V is TRBV7-9, with 7 nucleotides matching TRBD1. Germline V gene lookup returns CDR1 SEHNR and CDR2 FQNEAQ (reference sequence). V trimming: 3 bases; J trimming: 4 bases; junction bases outside the gene matches: 12. This CDR3 has 18 residues.

V is TRBV9 and J is TRBJ1-2, with TRBD1 matching 8 bases. The CDR3 sequence is 13 residues long. V shed 1 base and J 8 bases; nucleotides not matched to a gene: 4. Germline V lookup: CDR1 SGDLS, CDR2 YYNGEE. The CDR3 DNA reads as TGTGCCAGCAGCGTAACAGGGGGGGGAGGCTACACCTTC. Protein product: CASSVTGGGGYTF.

This clonotype was observed a few times. The CDR3 bases are TGTGCCAGCAGCTCCGTTCAGTATTACACCTTC. The encoded protein is CASSSVQYYTF. The V gene is TRBV5-5, the J gene TRBJ1-2; unclear D gene. V lost 3 bases and J 11 bases, leaving 11 bases between the germline ends. The germline gives CDR1 SGHKS, CDR2 YYEKEE (reference sequence). The CDR3 is made up of 11 amino acids.

The chain uses TRBV6-5 and TRBJ2-7, with 11 bases matching TRBD2. J lost 12 bases, V lost 3 bases, and 7 bases had no gene match. Germline CDR1 and CDR2: MNHEY and SVGAGI. This CDR3 is 13 amino acids long. Here the CDR3 reads CASSYSGGAEWYF. CDR3 nucleotide sequence: TGTGCCAGCAGTTATAGCGGGGGGGCCGAGTGGTACTTC.

This clonotype was detected a few times. The rearrangement uses TRBV20-1 and TRBJ2-1, with TRBD2 as a possible D gene (6 bases). The CDR3 sequence is 16 residues long. Per germline, CDR1 DFQATT and CDR2 SNEGSKA (reference sequence). V was pared by 7 bases and J by 0 bases, with 19 bases between. The CDR3 reads CSVIVSRGSSYNEQFF. DNA for the CDR3: TGCAGTGTAATAGTTTCCCGGGGGAGCTCCTACAATGAGCAGTTCTTC.

The rearrangement joins TRBV27 to TRBJ1-1; D is undetermined. This CDR3 region has 13 residues. Trimming removed 5 bases from V and 0 bases from J, with 7 bases in between. Per germline, CDR1 MNHEY and CDR2 SMNVEV (reference sequence). The CDR3 sequence is CASSINLNTEAFF. The CDR3 DNA follows: TGTGCCAGCAGTATAAACTTGAACACTGAAGCTTTCTTT.

The chain joins TRBV4-3 to TRBJ1-5, with D hard to call. Trimming stripped 6 bases from V and 0 bases from J, with 12 bases between. The CDR3 loop spans 15 amino acids. Germline CDR1 reads LGHNA; CDR2 reads YSLEER. As DNA, the CDR3 is TGCGCCAGCAGTATCCAGATTTATAGCAATCAGCCCCAGCATTTT. Translating gives CASSIQIYSNQPQHF.

The table lists this clonotype with a count of one. The rearrangement links TRBV15 to TRBJ2-4; 7 positions agree with TRBD1. The CDR3 covers 15 residues. J lost 5 bases, V lost 7 bases, and 11 bases had no gene match. Germline V CDR1 and CDR2: LNHNV, YYDKDF (reference sequence). The CDR3 DNA reads TGTGCCACCAACAGCTGGGGACAGAATGAAAACATTCAGTACTTC. Translating it yields CATNSWGQNENIQYF.

The rearrangement joins TRBV18 to TRBJ2-5; TRBD1 matches 10 bases. The CDR3 runs to 14 residues. Germline values: CDR1 KGHSH, CDR2 LQKENI. The J segment lost 3 bases and the V segment lost 8 bases, leaving 6 bases of the junction unmatched. CDR3 sequence: CASVATGGEETQYF. The CDR3 DNA follows: TGTGCCAGCGTGGCGACAGGGGGCGAAGAGACCCAGTACTTC.